The clone carrying this T cell receptor (beta chain) was observed many times. Its target is unknown. The data stem from a study of T-cell memory formation after mild COVID-19. Study-wide background: TCR clustering was largely donor specific. Study findings and constraints: Day 15 to 85 contracting clones showed balanced CD4/CD8; later expanders leaned CD4+.

It was 5'RACE with constant-segment primers that produced the TCR alpha and TCR beta cDNA libraries, which carried sample barcodes and UMIs. TCRdb re-derived calls from the 5' RACE reads in MiXCR, one entry per CDR3 protein. The sample comprises around 340,000 distinct CDR3 sequences, 21% of which are singletons, and around 13% rests with the top ten. The TCR originated in an adult woman who had mild COVID-19 (a few samples of this study predate the infection). Cell type and time point are not known. What was sequenced was PBMCs or a T cell subset sorted from them (not recorded which).

DNA for the CDR3: TGTGCCAGCAGCCTGACGAAGGACAATCAGCCCCAGCATTTT. It codes for CASSLTKDNQPQHF. V gene TRBV25-1 combines with J gene TRBJ1-5; D unresolved. The germline V gene has CDR1 MGHDK and CDR2 SYGVNS. This CDR3 has 14 residues. V gave up 6 bases and J gave up 3 bases, with 12 bases separating them.